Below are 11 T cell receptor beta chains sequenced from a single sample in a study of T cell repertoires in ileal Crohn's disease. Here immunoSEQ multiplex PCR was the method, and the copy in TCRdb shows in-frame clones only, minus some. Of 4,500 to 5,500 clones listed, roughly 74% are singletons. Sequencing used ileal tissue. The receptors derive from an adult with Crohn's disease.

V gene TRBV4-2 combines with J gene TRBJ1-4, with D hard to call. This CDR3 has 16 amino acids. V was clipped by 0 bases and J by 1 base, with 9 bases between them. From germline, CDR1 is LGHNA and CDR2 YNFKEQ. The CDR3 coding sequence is TGTGCCAGCAGCCAAGAGCGGGCGCAAACTAATGAAAAACTGTTTTTT. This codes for CASSQERAQTNEKLFF.

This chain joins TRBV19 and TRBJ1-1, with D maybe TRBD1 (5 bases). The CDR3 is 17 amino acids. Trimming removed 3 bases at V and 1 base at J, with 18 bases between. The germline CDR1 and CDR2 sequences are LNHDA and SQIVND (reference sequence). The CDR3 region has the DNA TGTGCCAGTAGTATGATGCCGCAGGGTTGGGGGAACACTGAAGCTTTCTTT. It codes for CASSMMPQGWGNTEAFF. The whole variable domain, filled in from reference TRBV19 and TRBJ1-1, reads DGGITQSPKYLFRKEGQNVTLSCEQNLNHDAMYWYRQDPGQGLRLIYYSQIVNDFQKGDIAEGYSVSREKKESFPLTVTSAQKNPTAFYLCASSMMPQGWGNTEAFFGQGTRLTVV.

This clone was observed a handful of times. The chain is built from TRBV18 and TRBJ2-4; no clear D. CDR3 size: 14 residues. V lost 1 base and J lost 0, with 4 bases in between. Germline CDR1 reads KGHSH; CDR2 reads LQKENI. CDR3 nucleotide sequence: TGTGCCAGCTCACCACAACTAGCCAAAAACATTCAGTACTTC. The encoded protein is CASSPQLAKNIQYF.

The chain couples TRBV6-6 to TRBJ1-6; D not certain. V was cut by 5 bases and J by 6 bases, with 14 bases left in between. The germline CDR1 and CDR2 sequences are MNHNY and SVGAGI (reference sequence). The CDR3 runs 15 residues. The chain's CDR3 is CASSPTRTPNSPLHF. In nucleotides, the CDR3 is TGTGCCAGCAGTCCCACACGGACTCCTAATTCACCCCTCCACTTT.

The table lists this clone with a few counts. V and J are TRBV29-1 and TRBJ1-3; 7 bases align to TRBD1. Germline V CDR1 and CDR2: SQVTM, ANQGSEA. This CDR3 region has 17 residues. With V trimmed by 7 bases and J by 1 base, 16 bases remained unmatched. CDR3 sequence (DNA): TGCAGCGCCGCTGGCTTCGACAGGGATCGATCTGGAAACACCATATATTTT. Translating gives CSAAGFDRDRSGNTIYF. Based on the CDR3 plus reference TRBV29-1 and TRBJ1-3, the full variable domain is SAVISQKPSRDICQRGTSLTIQCQVDSQVTMMFWYRQQPGQSLTLIATANQGSEATYESGFVIDKFPISRPNLTFSTLTVSNMSPEDSSIYLCSAAGFDRDRSGNTIYFGEGSWLTVV.

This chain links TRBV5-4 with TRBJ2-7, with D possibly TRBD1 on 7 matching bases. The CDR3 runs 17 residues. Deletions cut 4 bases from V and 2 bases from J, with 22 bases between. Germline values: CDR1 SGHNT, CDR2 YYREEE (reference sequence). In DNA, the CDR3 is TGTGCCAGCAGCCGCGGGGCTGGGACAGCGGTTCCCTACGAGCAGTACTTC. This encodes CASSRGAGTAVPYEQYF.

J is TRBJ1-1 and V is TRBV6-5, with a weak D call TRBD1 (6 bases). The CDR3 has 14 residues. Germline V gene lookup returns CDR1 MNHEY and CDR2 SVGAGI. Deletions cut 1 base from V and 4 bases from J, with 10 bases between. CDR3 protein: CASSYLAGATEAFF. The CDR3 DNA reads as TGTGCCAGCAGTTACTTAGCAGGGGCCACTGAAGCTTTCTTT.

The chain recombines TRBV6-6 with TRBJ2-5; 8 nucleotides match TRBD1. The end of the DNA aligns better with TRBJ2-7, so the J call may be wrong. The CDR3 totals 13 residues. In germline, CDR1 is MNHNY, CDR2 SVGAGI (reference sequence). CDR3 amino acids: CATNRGIAYEQYF. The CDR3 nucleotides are TGTGCCACCAACAGGGGGATCGCCTACGAGCAGTACTTC.

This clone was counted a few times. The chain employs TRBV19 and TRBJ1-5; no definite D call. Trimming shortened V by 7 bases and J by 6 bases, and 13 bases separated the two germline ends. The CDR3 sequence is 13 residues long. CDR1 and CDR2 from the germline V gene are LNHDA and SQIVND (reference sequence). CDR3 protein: CASNEGAGQPQHF. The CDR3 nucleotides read TGTGCCAGTAACGAGGGCGCAGGTCAGCCCCAGCATTTT. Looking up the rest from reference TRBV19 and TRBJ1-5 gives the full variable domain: DGGITQSPKYLFRKEGQNVTLSCEQNLNHDAMYWYRQDPGQGLRLIYYSQIVNDFQKGDIAEGYSVSREKKESFPLTVTSAQKNPTAFYLCASNEGAGQPQHFGDGTRLSIL.

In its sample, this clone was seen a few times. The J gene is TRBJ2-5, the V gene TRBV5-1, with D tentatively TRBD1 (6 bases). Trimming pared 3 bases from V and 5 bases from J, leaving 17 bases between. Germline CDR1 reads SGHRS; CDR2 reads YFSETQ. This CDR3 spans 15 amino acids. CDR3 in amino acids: CASSSTGRGDETQYF. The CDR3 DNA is TGCGCCAGCAGCTCCACAGGGAGAGGGGACGAGACCCAGTACTTC.

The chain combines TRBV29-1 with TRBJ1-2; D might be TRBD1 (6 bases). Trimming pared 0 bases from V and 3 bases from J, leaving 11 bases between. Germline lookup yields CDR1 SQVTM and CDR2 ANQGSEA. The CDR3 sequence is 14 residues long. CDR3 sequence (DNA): TGCAGCGTTGAAGATTCTAAGGGGGACTATGGCTACACCTTC. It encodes CSVEDSKGDYGYTF.